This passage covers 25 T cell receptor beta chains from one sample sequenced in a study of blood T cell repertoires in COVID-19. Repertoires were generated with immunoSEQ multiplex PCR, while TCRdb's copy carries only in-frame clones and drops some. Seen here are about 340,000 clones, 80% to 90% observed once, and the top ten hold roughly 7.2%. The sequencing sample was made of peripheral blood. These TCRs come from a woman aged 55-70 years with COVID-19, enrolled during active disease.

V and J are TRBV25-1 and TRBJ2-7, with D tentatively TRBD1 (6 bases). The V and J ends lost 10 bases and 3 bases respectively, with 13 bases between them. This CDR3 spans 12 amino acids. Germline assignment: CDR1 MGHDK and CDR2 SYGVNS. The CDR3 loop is CATSGQHYEQYF. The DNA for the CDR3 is TGTGCCACATCGGGACAACACTACGAGCAGTACTTC.

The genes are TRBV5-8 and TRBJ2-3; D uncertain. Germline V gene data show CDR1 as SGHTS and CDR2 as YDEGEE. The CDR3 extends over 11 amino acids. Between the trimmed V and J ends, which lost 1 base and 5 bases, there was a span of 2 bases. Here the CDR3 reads CASSLLDTQYF. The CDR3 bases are TGTGCCAGCAGCTTGCTAGATACGCAGTATTTT.

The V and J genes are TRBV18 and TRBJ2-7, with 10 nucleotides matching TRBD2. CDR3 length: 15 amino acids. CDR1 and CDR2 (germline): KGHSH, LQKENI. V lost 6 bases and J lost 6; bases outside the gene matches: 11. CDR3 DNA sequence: TGTGCCAGCTCTCCCACTAGCGGGGCCAGGAGCGAGCAGTACTTC. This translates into CASSPTSGARSEQYF.

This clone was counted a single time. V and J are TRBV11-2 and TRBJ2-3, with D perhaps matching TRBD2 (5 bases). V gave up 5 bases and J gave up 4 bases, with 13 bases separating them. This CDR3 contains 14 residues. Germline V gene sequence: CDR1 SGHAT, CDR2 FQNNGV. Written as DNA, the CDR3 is TGTGCCAGCAGCGAAGGACTGATGGCAGATACGCAGTATTTT. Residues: CASSEGLMADTQYF.

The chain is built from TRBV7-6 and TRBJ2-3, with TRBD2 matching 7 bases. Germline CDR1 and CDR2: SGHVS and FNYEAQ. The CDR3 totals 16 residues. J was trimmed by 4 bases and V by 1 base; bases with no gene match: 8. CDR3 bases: TGTGCCAGCAGCTTAGAACTAGCGTGGTCCCCAGATACGCAGTATTTT. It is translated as CASSLELAWSPDTQYF.

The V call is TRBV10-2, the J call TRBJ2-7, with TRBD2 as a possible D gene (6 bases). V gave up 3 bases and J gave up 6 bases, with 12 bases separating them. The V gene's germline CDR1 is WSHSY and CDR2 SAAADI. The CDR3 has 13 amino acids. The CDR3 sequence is CASSDGEVSEQYF. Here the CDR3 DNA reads TGCGCCAGCAGTGATGGGGAGGTCTCCGAGCAGTACTTC.

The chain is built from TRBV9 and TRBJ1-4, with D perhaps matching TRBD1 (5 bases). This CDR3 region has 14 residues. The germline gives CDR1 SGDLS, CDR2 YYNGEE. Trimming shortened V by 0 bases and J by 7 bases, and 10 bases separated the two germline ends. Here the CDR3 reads CASSVAGGSEKLFF. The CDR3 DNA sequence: TGTGCCAGCAGCGTAGCCGGGGGGAGTGAAAAACTGTTTTTT.

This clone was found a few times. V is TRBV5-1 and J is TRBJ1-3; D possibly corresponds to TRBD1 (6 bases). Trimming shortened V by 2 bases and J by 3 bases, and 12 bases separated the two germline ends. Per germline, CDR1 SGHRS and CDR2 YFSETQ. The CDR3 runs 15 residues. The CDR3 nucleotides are TGCGCCAGCAGCTTAGCATTACAGGGTGGAAACACCATATATTTT. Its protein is CASSLALQGGNTIYF.

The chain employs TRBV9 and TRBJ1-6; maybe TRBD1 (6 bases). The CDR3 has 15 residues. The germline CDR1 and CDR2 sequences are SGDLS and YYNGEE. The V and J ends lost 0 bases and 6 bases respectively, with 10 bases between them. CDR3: CASSVEDRANSPLHF. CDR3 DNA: TGTGCCAGCAGCGTAGAGGACAGAGCTAATTCACCCCTCCACTTT.

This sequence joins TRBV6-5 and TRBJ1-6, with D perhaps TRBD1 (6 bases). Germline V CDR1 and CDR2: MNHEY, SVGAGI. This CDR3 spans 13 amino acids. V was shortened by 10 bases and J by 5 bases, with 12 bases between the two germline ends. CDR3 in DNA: TGTGCCACCACAGGGAGAGATAATTCACCCCTCCACTTT. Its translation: CATTGRDNSPLHF.

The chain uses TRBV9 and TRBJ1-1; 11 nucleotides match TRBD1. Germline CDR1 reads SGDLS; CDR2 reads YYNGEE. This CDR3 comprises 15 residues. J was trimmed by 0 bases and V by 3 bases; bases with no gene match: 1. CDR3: CASSGTGGLNTEAFF. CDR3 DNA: TGTGCCAGCAGCGGGACAGGGGGCTTGAACACTGAAGCTTTCTTT. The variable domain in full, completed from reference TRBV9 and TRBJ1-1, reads DSGVTQTPKHLITATGQRVTLRCSPRSGDLSVYWYQQSLDQGLQFLIQYYNGEERAKGNILERFSAQQFPDLHSELNLSSLELGDSALYFCASSGTGGLNTEAFFGQGTRLTVV.

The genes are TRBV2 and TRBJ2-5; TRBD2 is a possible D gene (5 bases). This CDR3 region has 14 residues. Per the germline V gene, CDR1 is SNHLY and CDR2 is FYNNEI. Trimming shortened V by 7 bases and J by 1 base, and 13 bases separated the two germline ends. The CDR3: CASNPGRLQETQYF. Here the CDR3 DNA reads TGTGCCAGCAACCCGGGAAGGCTCCAAGAGACCCAGTACTTC.

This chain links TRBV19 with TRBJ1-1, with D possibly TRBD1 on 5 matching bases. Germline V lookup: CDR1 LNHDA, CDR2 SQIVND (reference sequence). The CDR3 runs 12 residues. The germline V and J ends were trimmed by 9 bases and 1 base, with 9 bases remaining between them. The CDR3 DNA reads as TGTGCCAGCACGGGGGGGAACACTGAAGCTTTCTTT. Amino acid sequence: CASTGGNTEAFF.

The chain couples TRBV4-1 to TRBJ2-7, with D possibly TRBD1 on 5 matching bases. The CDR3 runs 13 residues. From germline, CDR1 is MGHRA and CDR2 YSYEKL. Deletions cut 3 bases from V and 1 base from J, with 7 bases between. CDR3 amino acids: CASSHQGSYEQYF. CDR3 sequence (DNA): TGCGCCAGCAGCCATCAGGGTTCCTACGAGCAGTACTTC.

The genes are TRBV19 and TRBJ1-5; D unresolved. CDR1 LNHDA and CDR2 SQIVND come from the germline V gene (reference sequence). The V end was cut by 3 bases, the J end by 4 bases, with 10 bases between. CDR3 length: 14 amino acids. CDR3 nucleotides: TGTGCCAGTAGTATCGTGGCGGGGAATCAGCCCCAGCATTTT. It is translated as CASSIVAGNQPQHF.

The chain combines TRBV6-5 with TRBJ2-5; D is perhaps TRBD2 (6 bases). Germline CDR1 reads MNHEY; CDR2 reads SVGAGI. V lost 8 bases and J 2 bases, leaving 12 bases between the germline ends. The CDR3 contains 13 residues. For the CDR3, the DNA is TGTGCCAGCGAACCTGCGGGACAAGAGACCCAGTACTTC. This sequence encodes CASEPAGQETQYF.

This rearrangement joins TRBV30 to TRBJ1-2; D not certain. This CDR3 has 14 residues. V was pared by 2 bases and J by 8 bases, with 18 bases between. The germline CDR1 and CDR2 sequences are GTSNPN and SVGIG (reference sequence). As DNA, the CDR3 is TGTGCCTGGAGTTACGATAGTCGGTCTCCCGGCTACACCTTC. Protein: CAWSYDSRSPGYTF.

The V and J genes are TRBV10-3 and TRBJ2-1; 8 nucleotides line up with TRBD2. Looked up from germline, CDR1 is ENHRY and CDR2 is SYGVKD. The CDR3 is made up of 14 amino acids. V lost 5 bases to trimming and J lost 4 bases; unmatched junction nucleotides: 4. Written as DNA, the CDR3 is TGTGCCATCAGTTCTGCGGGGGGTTACAATGAGCAGTTCTTC. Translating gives CAISSAGGYNEQFF.

The CDR3 loop is CAISMDRGGYTF. In nucleotides, the CDR3 is TGTGCCATCAGCATGGACAGGGGTGGCTACACCTTC. The chain recombines TRBV10-3 with TRBJ1-2; TRBD1 matches 9 bases. The CDR3 runs 12 residues. Trimming took 6 bases from V and 7 from J; bases not matched to a gene: 3. Germline CDR1 and CDR2: ENHRY and SYGVKD.

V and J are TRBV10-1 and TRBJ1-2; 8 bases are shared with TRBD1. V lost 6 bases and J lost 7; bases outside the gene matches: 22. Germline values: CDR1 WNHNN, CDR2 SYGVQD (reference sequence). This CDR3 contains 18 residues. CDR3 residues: CASRTGAPGKGTMIGYTF. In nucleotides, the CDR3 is TGCGCCAGCAGGACAGGGGCGCCGGGGAAGGGGACTATGATTGGCTACACCTTC.

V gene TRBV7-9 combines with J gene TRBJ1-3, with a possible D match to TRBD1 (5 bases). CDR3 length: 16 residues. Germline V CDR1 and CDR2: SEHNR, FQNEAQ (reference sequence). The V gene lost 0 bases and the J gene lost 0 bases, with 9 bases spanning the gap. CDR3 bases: TGTGCCAGCAGCTTAGCGGACACCGGCTCTGGAAACACCATATATTTT. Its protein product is CASSLADTGSGNTIYF.

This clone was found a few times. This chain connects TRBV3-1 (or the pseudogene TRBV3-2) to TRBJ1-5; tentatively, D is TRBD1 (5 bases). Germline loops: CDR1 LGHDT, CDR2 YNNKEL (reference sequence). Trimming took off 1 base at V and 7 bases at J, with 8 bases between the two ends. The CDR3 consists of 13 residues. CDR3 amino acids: CASSQVGGQPQHF. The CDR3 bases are TGTGCCAGCAGCCAAGTGGGGGGACAGCCCCAGCATTTT.

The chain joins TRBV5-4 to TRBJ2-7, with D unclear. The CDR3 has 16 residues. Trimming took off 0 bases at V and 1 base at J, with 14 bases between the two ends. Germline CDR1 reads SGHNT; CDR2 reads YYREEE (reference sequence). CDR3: CASSLVPGSPSYEQYF. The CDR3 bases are TGTGCCAGCAGCTTGGTCCCGGGTAGCCCTTCCTACGAGCAGTACTTC.

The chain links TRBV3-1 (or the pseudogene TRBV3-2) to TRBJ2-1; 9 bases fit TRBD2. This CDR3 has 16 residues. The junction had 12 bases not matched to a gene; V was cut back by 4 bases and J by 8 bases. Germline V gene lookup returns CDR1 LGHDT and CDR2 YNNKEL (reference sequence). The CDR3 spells CASSPSGTSIIHEQFF. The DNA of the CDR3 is TGTGCCAGCAGCCCTTCCGGGACTAGCATTATTCATGAGCAGTTCTTC.

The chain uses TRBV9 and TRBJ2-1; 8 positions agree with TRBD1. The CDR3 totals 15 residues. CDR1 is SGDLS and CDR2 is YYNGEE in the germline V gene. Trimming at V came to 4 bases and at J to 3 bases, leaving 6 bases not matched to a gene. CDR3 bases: TGTGCCAGCAGCCTCGGACAGGGTATCTACAATGAGCAGTTCTTC. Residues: CASSLGQGIYNEQFF.